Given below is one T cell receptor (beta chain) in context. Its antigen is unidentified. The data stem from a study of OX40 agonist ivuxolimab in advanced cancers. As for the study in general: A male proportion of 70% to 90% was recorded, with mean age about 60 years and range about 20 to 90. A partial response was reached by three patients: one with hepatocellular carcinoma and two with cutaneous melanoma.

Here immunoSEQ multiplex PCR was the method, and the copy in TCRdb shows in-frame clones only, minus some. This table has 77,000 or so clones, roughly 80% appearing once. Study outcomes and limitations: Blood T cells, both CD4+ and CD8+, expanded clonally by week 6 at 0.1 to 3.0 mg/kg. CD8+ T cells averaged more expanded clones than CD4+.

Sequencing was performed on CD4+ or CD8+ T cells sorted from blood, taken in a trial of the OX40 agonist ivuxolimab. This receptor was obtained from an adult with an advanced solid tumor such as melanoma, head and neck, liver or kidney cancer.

CDR3 coding DNA: TGTGCCAGCAGTTACAATAGGGATCAGCCCCAGCATTTT. Amino acids: CASSYNRDQPQHF. The gene calls are TRBV6-5 and TRBJ1-5; D ambiguous. Germline V lookup: CDR1 MNHEY, CDR2 SVGAGI. The CDR3 is 13 amino acids. With 2 bases removed from V and 5 bases from J, the gap between germline ends came to 7 bases.